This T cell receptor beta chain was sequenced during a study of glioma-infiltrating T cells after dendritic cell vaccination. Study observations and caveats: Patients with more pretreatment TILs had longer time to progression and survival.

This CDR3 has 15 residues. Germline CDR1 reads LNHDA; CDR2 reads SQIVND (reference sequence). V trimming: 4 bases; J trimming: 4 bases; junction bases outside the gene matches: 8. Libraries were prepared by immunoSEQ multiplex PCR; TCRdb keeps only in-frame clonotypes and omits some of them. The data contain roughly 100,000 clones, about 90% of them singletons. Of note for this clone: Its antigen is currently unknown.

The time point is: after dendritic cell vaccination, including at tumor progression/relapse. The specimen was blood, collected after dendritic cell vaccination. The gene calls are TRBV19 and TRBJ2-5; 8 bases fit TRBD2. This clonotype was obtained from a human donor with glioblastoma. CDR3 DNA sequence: TGTGCCAGTAGTAATTTCCAGCGGGGGAGAGAGACCCAGTACTTC. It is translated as CASSNFQRGRETQYF.